The 27 T cell receptor beta chains below come from one sample, sequenced in a study of regulatory T cells in long-lasting Graves disease. The time point was: newly diagnosed GD, antithyroid drugs for less than 3 months. The TCR library was made from RNA that had been extracted from PBMCs in TRIzol. Arm-PCR of CDR3 regions and iRepertoire HTBI primers were the basis on which TCR beta libraries were built. TCRdb reprocessed the multiplex PCR reads with MiXCR, giving one entry per CDR3 protein. The sample consists of 620,000 or so distinct CDR3 sequences, roughly 15% of them appearing once. These same records also appear under a second study, on T cells in Graves' hyperthyroidism and ophthalmopathy.

The sample in question was peripheral blood mononuclear cells (PBMCs), obtained at new diagnosis, from a patient treated with antithyroid drugs. Receptors originate from a woman in her twenties or thirties with Graves disease.

The chain is built from TRBV28 and TRBJ2-1; 10 bases map to TRBD2. Trimming at V came to 2 bases and at J to 7 bases, leaving 14 bases not matched to a gene. Germline CDR1 reads MDHEN; CDR2 reads SYDVKM. This CDR3 comprises 18 residues. CDR3 residues: CASSLSYLAGAIGNEQFF. In DNA form, the CDR3 reads TGTGCCAGCAGTTTAAGTTATCTAGCGGGGGCCATAGGGAATGAGCAGTTCTTC.

The sample holds many counts of this clonotype. This chain links TRBV15 with TRBJ2-1; D not resolved. Germline assignment: CDR1 LNHNV and CDR2 YYDKDF (reference sequence). V was clipped by 4 bases and J by 2 bases, with 15 bases between them. CDR3 length equals 16 residues. The CDR3 spells CATSNFLDRTYNEQFF. The CDR3 DNA reads as TGTGCCACCAGCAACTTCCTCGACCGAACCTACAATGAGCAGTTCTTC.

V and J are TRBV28 and TRBJ2-5; 8 nucleotides agree with TRBD2. The J call is uncertain, as TRBJ2-1 better fits the DNA end. CDR3 length: 15 residues. The V gene's germline CDR1 is MDHEN and CDR2 SYDVKM. This chain's CDR3 is CASSLSLAGLNEQFF. CDR3 coding DNA: TGTGCCAGCAGTTTATCTCTAGCGGGCTTAAATGAGCAGTTCTTC.

Only a few counts were recorded for this clonotype. V and J are TRBV6-5 and TRBJ2-2; D not resolved. The CDR3 has 16 residues. The germline CDR1 and CDR2 sequences are MNHEY and SVGAGI. V lost 0 bases and J 15 bases, leaving 23 bases between the germline ends. CDR3 protein: CASSYSVYPTMSVVFF. DNA of the CDR3: TGTGCCAGCAGTTACTCGGTTTATCCGACAATGAGCGTAGTGTTTTTT.

The chain is built from TRBV5-4 and TRBJ2-1; 7 nucleotides line up with TRBD1. The trim removed 3 bases at V and 6 bases at J, leaving 9 bases unmatched. Per the germline V gene, CDR1 is SGHNT and CDR2 is YYREEE (reference sequence). The CDR3 loop spans 15 amino acids. The CDR3 DNA sequence: TGTGCCAGCAGCTCCCCGGGACAGAGAGCCAATGAGCAGTTCTTC. Translated: CASSSPGQRANEQFF.

V gene TRBV7-2 combines with J gene TRBJ1-2, with 8 bases fitting TRBD1. V shed 5 bases, J shed 0 bases, and the junction held 5 bases outside the gene matches. Germline CDR1 is SGHTA and CDR2 is FQGNSA. This CDR3 spans 15 amino acids. CDR3 amino acids: CASSPGTGANYGYTF. For the CDR3, the DNA is TGTGCCAGCAGCCCCGGGACAGGAGCTAACTATGGCTACACCTTC.

This clonotype was detected ten times or more. The chain employs TRBV10-2 and TRBJ1-1; D gene unclear. The CDR3 runs to 14 residues. Trimming pared 6 bases from V and 0 bases from J, leaving 11 bases between. Germline V lookup: CDR1 WSHSY, CDR2 SAAADI. The CDR3 region is CASRKTLLNTEAFF. In DNA, the CDR3 is TGCGCCAGCAGGAAGACACTATTGAACACTGAAGCTTTCTTT.

This clonotype was seen a few times. This chain joins TRBV18 and TRBJ2-5; 13 bases are a match to TRBD2. V shed 8 bases and J 4 bases; nucleotides not matched to a gene: 7. This CDR3 comprises 15 residues. Germline V gene data show CDR1 as KGHSH and CDR2 as LQKENI. The CDR3 here is CASSPGLAGLETQYF. Written as DNA, the CDR3 is TGTGCCAGCAGTCCGGGACTAGCGGGACTAGAGACCCAGTACTTC.

A note on this clonotype: As the CDR3 is not closed by the conserved phenylalanine or tryptophan, this likely results from a read error. V and J are TRBV24-1 and TRBJ2-7; D is perhaps TRBD1 (6 bases). Per germline, CDR1 KGHDR and CDR2 SFDVKD. The ends were cut back, 6 bases at V and 2 bases at J, with 19 bases in the middle. This CDR3 comprises 16 residues. The DNA for the CDR3 is TGTGCCACCAGTCCTTCCGGGACAATATCACCCTACGAGCAGTACCTC. Translation gives CATSPSGTISPYEQYL.

This clonotype was observed at least ten times. The chain employs TRBV6-1 and TRBJ1-2; possibly TRBD1 for D (6 bases). This CDR3 comprises 14 residues. The V gene's germline CDR1 is MNHNS and CDR2 SASEGT. V lost 6 bases and J lost 2, with 13 bases in between. The CDR3 reads CASRENRANYGYTF. The DNA of the CDR3 is TGTGCCAGCAGGGAGAACAGGGCAAACTATGGCTACACCTTC.

In regard to this clonotype: This sequence may be a read error, since a much larger clone differs from it by one base. This sequence joins TRBV29-1 and TRBJ2-1; TRBD1 might be the D (6 bases). The J call is in doubt because the DNA end fits TRBJ2-5 better. The CDR3 runs to 14 residues. Germline CDR1 reads SQVTM; CDR2 reads ANQGSEA. The CDR3 is CGVVTGTYQETQYF. The DNA of the CDR3 is TGCGGCGTTGTTACAGGGACCTACCAAGAGACCCAGTACTTC.

In its sample, this clonotype was seen many times. The chain is built from TRBV7-9 and TRBJ2-3; D tentatively reads TRBD1 or TRBD2 (5 bases each). The CDR3 spans 16 residues. Germline CDR1 and CDR2: SEHNR and FQNEAQ (reference sequence). V dropped 3 bases and J dropped 5 bases, with 18 bases sitting between them. CDR3 nucleotide sequence: TGTGCCAGCAGCTTCGACGGGACGAGTCCTGGAGATACGCAGTATTTT. It translates to CASSFDGTSPGDTQYF.

This clonotype was detected ten times or more. This sequence joins TRBV28 and TRBJ1-6; possible D gene TRBD1, 5 bases. The CDR3 length is 14 residues. Germline CDR1 and CDR2: MDHEN and SYDVKM. Trimming cost V 5 bases and J 10 bases, with 15 bases left between them. The CDR3 coding sequence is TGTGCCAGCAGTCCCCCGGGACCAGTGTCACCCCTCCACTTT. Protein product: CASSPPGPVSPLHF.

This clonotype was counted between two and nine times. The chain is built from TRBV20-1 and TRBJ2-1; TRBD2 matches at 9 bases. TRBJ2-5 matches the DNA end more closely, so the J call is doubtful. The CDR3 sequence is 13 residues long. The germline V gene encodes CDR1 DFQATT and CDR2 SNEGSKA (reference sequence). CDR3 coding DNA: TGCACCGTGGTGCGGGAGGGCCACGGGACCCAGTACTTC. Its translation is CTVVREGHGTQYF.

The chain joins TRBV28 to TRBJ2-7; 7 positions agree with TRBD1. V was clipped by 7 bases and J by 5 bases; unmatched bases: 8. CDR3 size: 13 residues. Per germline, CDR1 MDHEN and CDR2 SYDVKM. As DNA, the CDR3 is TGTGCCAGCAAGGGGGCCCTCACCCACGAGCAGTACTTC. It encodes CASKGALTHEQYF.

This clonotype has only a few counts. The V and J genes are TRBV9 and TRBJ2-7; TRBD2 matches at 8 bases. The germline gives CDR1 SGDLS, CDR2 YYNGEE. The trim removed 0 bases at V and 5 bases at J, leaving 10 bases unmatched. CDR3 length: 16 amino acids. The CDR3 loop is CASSVGGGAGVHEQYF. The CDR3 DNA reads TGTGCCAGCAGCGTAGGGGGGGGAGCGGGAGTCCACGAGCAGTACTTC. Full variable domain (rest looked up from reference TRBV9 and TRBJ2-7): DSGVTQTPKHLITATGQRVTLRCSPRSGDLSVYWYQQSLDQGLQFLIQYYNGEERAKGNILERFSAQQFPDLHSELNLSSLELGDSALYFCASSVGGGAGVHEQYFGPGTRLTVT.

This clonotype was detected ten times or more. The chain carries TRBV6-1 and TRBJ2-3; 10 nucleotides align to TRBD1. Per germline, CDR1 MNHNS and CDR2 SASEGT. Unmatched junction bases numbered 7, after V lost 6 bases and J lost 4 bases. The CDR3 consists of 15 residues. This CDR3 is CASRRQGAKSDTQYF. CDR3 sequence (DNA): TGTGCCAGCAGAAGACAGGGGGCGAAGTCAGATACGCAGTATTTT.

This clonotype was observed many times. This chain links TRBV25-1 with TRBJ2-7; D remains unclear. V gave up 3 bases and J gave up 12 bases, with 18 bases separating them. Germline lookup yields CDR1 MGHDK and CDR2 SYGVNS. This CDR3 has 13 residues. This CDR3 reads CASSEVPDGLPYF. The DNA for the CDR3 is TGTGCCAGCAGTGAGGTTCCGGACGGATTACCGTACTTC.

This clonotype turned up a few times. V gene TRBV28 combines with J gene TRBJ2-2; TRBD2 might be the D (6 bases). Between the trimmed V and J ends, which lost 6 bases and 1 base, there was a span of 15 bases. The CDR3 runs to 16 residues. Looked up from germline, CDR1 is MDHEN and CDR2 is SYDVKM. For the CDR3, the DNA is TGTGCCAGCAGCCCCGGTTGGCGGGGGAACACCGGGGAGCTGTTTTTT. This codes for CASSPGWRGNTGELFF. The full variable domain, rest sourced from reference TRBV28 and TRBJ2-2, is DVKVTQSSRYLVKRTGEKVFLECVQDMDHENMFWYRQDPGLGLRLIYFSYDVKMKEKGDIPEGYSVSREKKERFSLILESASTNQTSMYLCASSPGWRGNTGELFFGEGSRLTVL.

V gene TRBV27 combines with J gene TRBJ2-7; the D gene is possibly TRBD2 (6 bases). Germline CDR1 reads MNHEY; CDR2 reads SMNVEV (reference sequence). Trimming took off 3 bases at V and 0 bases at J, with 18 bases between the two ends. The CDR3 has 17 residues. In DNA form, the CDR3 reads TGTGCCAGCAGTTTCCTTATGGCGGGGTCAAGCTCCTACGAGCAGTACTTC. Translating it yields CASSFLMAGSSSYEQYF.

The chain employs TRBV19 and TRBJ2-7; D is ambiguous. This CDR3 spans 15 amino acids. Per germline, CDR1 LNHDA and CDR2 SQIVND (reference sequence). V was clipped by 2 bases and J by 0 bases, with 11 bases between them. Here the CDR3 DNA reads TGTGCCAGTAGTATAATGGCGGAGCCCTCCTACGAGCAGTACTTC. It codes for CASSIMAEPSYEQYF.

This clonotype was detected many times. CDR3 region: CASSQNRETQYF. The CDR3 DNA reads as TGTGCCAGCTCACAAAATAGAGAGACCCAGTACTTC. This chain links TRBV18 with TRBJ2-5; D not resolved. Per the germline V gene, CDR1 is KGHSH and CDR2 is LQKENI. Trimming left V 4 bases short and J 4 bases short, with 7 bases between. The CDR3 spans 12 residues.

This clonotype was seen at least ten times. The chain employs TRBV6-1 and TRBJ1-2; D gene unclear. Trimming took off 3 bases at V and 8 bases at J, with 16 bases between the two ends. The CDR3 spans 14 residues. Per the germline V gene, CDR1 is MNHNS and CDR2 is SASEGT. CDR3 loop: CASSDPTRPTGYTF. For the CDR3, the DNA is TGTGCCAGCAGTGACCCTACGCGTCCCACGGGCTACACCTTC.

This clonotype showed up many times. The chain couples TRBV7-3 to TRBJ1-1, with 7 bases lining up with TRBD1. Germline V lookup: CDR1 SGHTA, CDR2 FQGTGA. J lost 5 bases, V lost 3 bases, and 3 bases had no gene match. The CDR3 totals 13 residues. CDR3 coding DNA: TGTGCCAGCAGCTTCGACAGGGAAACTGAAGCTTTCTTT. Translated: CASSFDRETEAFF.

The chain recombines TRBV5-1 with TRBJ1-1; no clear D gene. V dropped 0 bases and J dropped 8 bases, with 17 bases sitting between them. Germline V CDR1 and CDR2: SGHRS, YFSETQ. This CDR3 spans 15 amino acids. The CDR3 is CASSLAGSRKIEAFF. DNA of the CDR3: TGCGCCAGCAGCTTGGCCGGCTCTCGAAAGATAGAAGCTTTCTTT. Using reference TRBV5-1 and TRBJ1-1 for the parts outside the CDR3, the full variable domain is KAGVTQTPRYLIKTRGQQVTLSCSPISGHRSVSWYQQTPGQGLQFLFEYFSETQRNKGNFPGRFSGRQFSNSRSEMNVSTLELGDSALYLCASSLAGSRKIEAFFGQGTRLTVV.

This clonotype showed up many times. V gene TRBV7-2 combines with J gene TRBJ2-2; 7 bases align to TRBD2. Germline V gene data show CDR1 as SGHTA and CDR2 as FQGNSA. The CDR3 length is 14 residues. V lost 1 base, J lost 4 bases, and 0 bases stayed unmatched. This CDR3 is CASSLGGGTGELFF. The CDR3 DNA reads TGTGCCAGCAGCTTAGGGGGGGGCACCGGGGAGCTGTTTTTT.

In this sample, this clonotype turned up a few times. The chain has TRBV9 and TRBJ1-6; 8 bases align to TRBD1. The length of the CDR3 is 14 residues. The junction had 5 bases not matched to a gene; V was cut back by 3 bases and J by 9 bases. The germline V gene has CDR1 SGDLS and CDR2 YYNGEE. The CDR3 bases are TGTGCCAGCAGCGCTCGACAGGGGAGTTCACCCCTCCACTTT. Residues: CASSARQGSSPLHF. Full variable domain (outside the CDR3, taken from reference TRBV9 and TRBJ1-6): DSGVTQTPKHLITATGQRVTLRCSPRSGDLSVYWYQQSLDQGLQFLIQYYNGEERAKGNILERFSAQQFPDLHSELNLSSLELGDSALYFCASSARQGSSPLHFGNGTRLTVT.